Listed below are T cell receptor beta chains from one sample, sequenced in a study of T cells in Graves' hyperthyroidism and ophthalmopathy. TCRdb re-called the multiplex PCR reads through MiXCR, storing one row per CDR3 protein. This sample has almost 350,000 distinct CDR3 sequences, with over 15% found just once. The sequencing sample was made of blood. These TCRs come from a woman aged 40-49 years with Graves' ophthalmopathy. Both conserved end residues are part of each CDR3.

v_call,j_call,cdr3_aa
TRBV6-1,TRBJ1-5,CASKMTGNQPQPF
TRBV5-4,TRBJ2-7,CASSRPESEQYF
TRBV11-2,TRBJ2-7,CASSEGGQGKGEQYF
TRBV7-8,TRBJ2-7,CASSLAPANYEQYF
TRBV28,TRBJ2-4,CASGRASGIQYF
TRBV28,TRBJ2-7,CASQRLAGSYEQYF
TRBV19,TRBJ2-2,CASSRGGPGELSF
TRBV28,TRBJ2-2,CASSFGSQANTGELFF
TRBV12-3/TRBV12-4,TRBJ2-5,CASSWRGIEETQYF
TRBV20-1,TRBJ1-1,CSAPRENTEAFF
TRBV30,TRBJ2-3,CAWRRTTTDTQYF
TRBV12-3/TRBV12-4,TRBJ1-2,CASSIGHFFEGTF
TRBV29-1,TRBJ1-3,CSADPTGYGETIYF
TRBV7-8,TRBJ1-1,CASSSSIYREAFF
TRBV20-1,TRBJ2-5,CSGRPPRGGETQYF
TRBV19,TRBJ1-1,CATSWTGNTEAFF
TRBV30,TRBJ1-1,CAWSTRQGLTEAFF
TRBV27,TRBJ1-2,CASSLKGAYGGYTF
TRBV9,TRBJ2-7,CASSVVGSDEQYF
TRBV29-1,TRBJ2-7,CSVGQGMADEQYF
TRBV20-1,TRBJ2-7,CSASQPGLNFYEQYF
TRBV5-6,TRBJ2-1,CASSLGQGRLNEQFF
TRBV6-1,TRBJ1-2,CASSQSLGTYGYTF
TRBV11-1,TRBJ2-4,CASSPEHSGARQLDIQYF
TRBV4-3,TRBJ1-3,CASSPLLRDTIYF
TRBV13,TRBJ2-7,CASSSHFPRTSAYEQYF
TRBV6-2/TRBV6-3,TRBJ1-5,CASSYSIISIEGADQPQHF
TRBV7-2,TRBJ2-7,CASSPTLSILGVYEQYF
TRBV24-1,TRBJ2-7,CATSEPGTGGAPYEQYF
TRBV15,TRBJ1-1,CATSRNSNTEAFF
TRBV29-1,TRBJ2-4,CSVTSGGGAKNIQYF
TRBV19,TRBJ1-5,CASSILTGPDQPQHF
TRBV28,TRBJ1-5,CASSPTFSGNQPQHF
TRBV20-1,TRBJ1-1,CSARSTGATEAFF
TRBV11-1,TRBJ2-5,CASREVGTSDQETQYF
TRBV7-9,TRBJ1-1,CASSPRTGGTEAFF
TRBV20-1,TRBJ1-5,CSARGQGAVNQPQHF
TRBV28,TRBJ1-2,CASSTGHNYGYTF
TRBV4-2,TRBJ2-2,CASSEHRAVGELFF
TRBV12-3/TRBV12-4,TRBJ1-1,CASKPTGNTEAFF
TRBV6-1,TRBJ2-7,CASETGGRYEQYF
TRBV9,TRBJ1-5,CASSARDSLNQPQHF
TRBV28,TRBJ2-7,CASVTHRGRGYEQYF
TRBV5-1,TRBJ2-7,CASSLYRGSYEQYF